This TCR beta chain is drawn from a study of T cells in Graves' hyperthyroidism and ophthalmopathy. Thyroid ultrasound, orbital computed tomography, clinical symptoms, and serum thyroxine and TRAb underpinned diagnoses. PBMCs came from 7.5 to 10 ml fresh peripheral blood. This clonotype was seen many times. The CDR3 totals 16 residues. V was shortened by 1 base and J by 3 bases, with 13 bases between the two germline ends. Germline CDR1 and CDR2: MNHNS and SASEGT. There were TCR beta CDR3 regions amplified from RNA transcripts. The TCR CDR3 was amplified in a first-round RT-PCR using the HTBI primer set. One entry per CDR3 protein, called by TCRdb with MiXCR from the multiplex PCR reads. The sample includes around 530,000 distinct CDR3 sequences, more than 15% seen only once; the top ten take approximately 16%.

The chain recombines TRBV6-1 with TRBJ1-5; the D is unclear. The clonotype originates from a woman aged 18-29 years with Graves' ophthalmopathy. Sequencing input: blood. The DNA of the CDR3 is TGTGCCAGCAGTGAAGGATTACAGAGACACAATCAGCCCCAGCATTTT. The encoded protein is CASSEGLQRHNQPQHF.